The clone carrying this T cell receptor (beta chain) was seen a handful of times. Its specificity is unknown. This specimen comes from a study of T cell repertoires in cytomegalovirus infection. One entry per CDR3 protein results from TCRdb running MiXCR on the reads. This table holds roughly 120,000 distinct CDR3 sequences, over 25% found once. Between the trimmed V and J ends, which lost 0 bases and 2 bases, there was a span of 5 bases. CDR1 MNHEY and CDR2 SVGAGI come from the germline V gene. The CDR3 sequence is 14 residues long. This receptor was obtained from a human donor in good health (CMV status not recorded). Some clones in this sample may be carry-over from other donors' samples. The sequences come from CD8+ T cells from cultured PBMCs, collected from culture after CMV antigen stimulation. The chain recombines TRBV6-5 with TRBJ2-1, with D uncertain. The CDR3 nucleotides are TGTGCCAGCAGTTACTCGTCCCCCTACAATGAGCAGTTCTTC. Its protein is CASSYSSPYNEQFF.